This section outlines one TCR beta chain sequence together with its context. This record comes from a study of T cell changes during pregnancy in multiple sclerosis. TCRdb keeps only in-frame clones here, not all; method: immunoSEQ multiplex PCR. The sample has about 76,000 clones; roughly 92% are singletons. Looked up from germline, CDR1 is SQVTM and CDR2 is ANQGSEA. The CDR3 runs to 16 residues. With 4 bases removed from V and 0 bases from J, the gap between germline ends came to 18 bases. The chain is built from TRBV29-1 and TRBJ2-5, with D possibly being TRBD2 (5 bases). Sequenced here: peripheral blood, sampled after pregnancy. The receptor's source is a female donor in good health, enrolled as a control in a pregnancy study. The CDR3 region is CSVGGGGVLYQETQYF. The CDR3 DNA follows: TGCAGCGTTGGAGGAGGAGGCGTCCTGTACCAAGAGACCCAGTACTTC.